A selection of T cell receptor beta chains follows, all from one sample in a study of T cell repertoires in cytomegalovirus infection. TCRdb reprocessed the reads via MiXCR and lists one record per CDR3 protein. The profile shows a few hundred thousand distinct CDR3 sequences, 26% of them singletons. Sequencing used PBMCs. These receptors were taken from a human donor in good health (CMV status not recorded). Some clones in this sample may be carry-over from other donors' samples. The CDR3 runs from the conserved cysteine through the conserved F or W. D genes are given only for firm matches. Not all rows give a size; the values are once, few, many and, for expanded clones, a class.

>TRBV7-9|-|TRBJ2-7|-
CASSADPSEEQYF
TGTGCCAGCAGCGCTGACCCTTCGGAAGAGCAGTACTTC
>TRBV7-2|few|TRBJ2-3|TRBD2
CASSRDYLSTDTQYF
TGTGCCAGCAGTCGGGACTACCTTAGCACAGATACGCAGTATTTT
>TRBV19|-|TRBJ2-1|TRBD2
CASSPGTSGREQFF
TGTGCCAGTAGCCCCGGGACTAGCGGGCGGGAGCAGTTCTTC
>TRBV7-9|few|TRBJ2-1|-
CASSSLIEQFF
TGTGCCAGCAGCTCGTTGATTGAGCAGTTCTTC
>TRBV7-2|many|TRBJ1-2|-
CASRLAASGYTF
TGTGCCAGCAGACTAGCCGCGAGTGGCTACACCTTC
>TRBV7-8|many|TRBJ2-7|TRBD2
CASSFGSGRRYEQYF
TGTGCCAGCAGCTTCGGTAGCGGGAGAAGATACGAGCAGTACTTC
>TRBV27|-|TRBJ2-1|TRBD2
CASSPGLAGINEQFF
TGTGCCAGCTCCCCCGGGCTAGCGGGGATCAATGAGCAGTTCTTC
>TRBV27|-|TRBJ2-3|TRBD2
CASSSLAGGITDTQYF
TGTGCCAGCAGTTCGTTAGCGGGAGGGATCACAGATACGCAGTATTTT
>TRBV27|few|TRBJ2-4|-
CASSLTDSKNIQYF
TGTGCCAGCAGTTTAACCGACAGCAAAAACATTCAGTACTTC
>TRBV10-3|many|TRBJ2-3|TRBD2
CAINSGRAADTQYF
TGTGCCATCAATAGCGGGAGGGCCGCGGATACGCAGTATTTT
>TRBV7-6|few|TRBJ2-1|-
CASHDGYNEQFF
TGTGCCAGCCACGACGGATACAATGAGCAGTTCTTC
>TRBV12-3/TRBV12-4|-|TRBJ1-5|TRBD1
CASSSGTGAPGQPQHF
TGTGCCAGCAGTTCCGGGACAGGGGCCCCCGGGCAGCCCCAGCATTTT
>TRBV19|-|TRBJ1-4|-
CASSMSGSAWRGRNEKLFF
TGTGCCAGTAGTATGTCGGGGTCCGCTTGGAGGGGACGTAATGAAAAACTGTTTTTT
>TRBV20-1|-|TRBJ2-7|TRBD2
CSASIAGGYEQYF
TGCAGTGCTAGTATCGCGGGAGGGTACGAGCAGTACTTC
>TRBV12-3/TRBV12-4|-|TRBJ2-4|TRBD1
CASSPQGARDIQYF
TGTGCCAGCAGCCCACAGGGGGCGCGGGACATTCAGTACTTC
>TRBV27|few|TRBJ2-5|-
CASSLFGSVETQYF
TGTGCCAGCAGTTTATTCGGGTCGGTGGAGACCCAGTACTTC
>TRBV6-2/TRBV6-3|few|TRBJ2-3|TRBD2
CASSYSGRAPDTQYF
TGTGCCAGCAGTTACAGCGGGAGGGCCCCAGATACGCAGTATTTT
>TRBV4-1|-|TRBJ1-2|-
CASTQLDGAQRSYNGYTF
TGCGCCAGCACCCAATTAGATGGGGCCCAGAGGTCTTACAATGGCTACACCTTC
>TRBV10-3|-|TRBJ2-2|-
CAISGLSTGELFF
TGTGCCATCAGTGGTCTTTCAACCGGGGAGCTGTTTTTT
>TRBV10-3|few|TRBJ1-5|-
CAISEGYSNQPQHF
TGTGCCATCAGTGAGGGATATAGCAATCAGCCCCAGCATTTT
>TRBV27|few|TRBJ2-5|-
CASSSLGAREETQYF
TGTGCCAGCAGTTCCCTAGGGGCTAGGGAAGAGACCCAGTACTTC
>TRBV10-3|-|TRBJ2-5|-
CAISDGGRGGETQYF
TGTGCCATCAGTGATGGTGGGAGAGGTGGAGAGACCCAGTACTTC
>TRBV25-1|-|TRBJ2-5|-
CASSESGGVQETQYF
TGTGCCAGCAGTGAATCAGGGGGGGTACAAGAGACCCAGTACTTC
>TRBV7-9|many|TRBJ2-1|TRBD2
CASSPKTGLAGASPYNEQFF
TGTGCCAGCAGCCCGAAAACGGGACTAGCGGGAGCGTCCCCCTACAATGAGCAGTTCTTC
>TRBV29-1|-|TRBJ2-1|TRBD2
CSGSPGGGANEQFF
TGCAGCGGCTCCCCGGGGGGGGGTGCAAATGAGCAGTTCTTC
>TRBV20-1|once|TRBJ2-3|TRBD2
CSARELAAYRQDTQYF
TGCAGTGCTAGAGAACTAGCGGCCTATAGACAAGATACGCAGTATTTT
>TRBV7-2|many|TRBJ2-1|TRBD2
CASSLAGGVYNEQFF
TGTGCCAGCAGCTTAGCGGGAGGGGTCTACAATGAGCAGTTCTTC
>TRBV20-1|-|TRBJ2-5|TRBD1
CSARGDVGQQYF
TGCAGTGCTAGAGGAGACGTGGGACAGCAGTACTTC
>TRBV5-6|few|TRBJ2-1|TRBD1
CASSPTGSFSTNEQFF
TGTGCCAGCAGCCCGACAGGGAGCTTTTCCACTAATGAGCAGTTCTTC
>TRBV7-2|many|TRBJ2-5|-
CASSPRETQYF
TGTGCCAGCAGCCCGAGAGAGACCCAGTACTTC
>TRBV10-3|few|TRBJ1-5|-
CAISEGGRVGQPQHF
TGTGCCATCAGTGAAGGCGGGAGGGTGGGTCAGCCCCAGCATTTT
>TRBV29-1|-|TRBJ2-3|-
CSVDGGILATDTQYF
TGCAGCGTTGACGGGGGTATATTGGCGACAGATACGCAGTATTTT
>TRBV15|-|TRBJ2-4|TRBD1
CATSPYRGNIQYF
TGTGCCACCAGCCCCTACAGGGGAAACATTCAGTACTTC
>TRBV7-2|-|TRBJ2-1|-
CASSRQSHNEQFF
TGTGCCAGCAGCCGACAGAGCCACAATGAGCAGTTCTTC
>TRBV12-3/TRBV12-4|-|TRBJ1-2|TRBD1
CASSKRTGVDYGYTF
TGTGCCAGCAGTAAGAGGACAGGGGTGGACTATGGCTACACCTTC
>TRBV7-9|-|TRBJ2-1|TRBD1
CASSINQGAGEQFF
TGTGCCAGCAGCATAAACCAGGGGGCAGGTGAGCAGTTCTTC
>TRBV14|-|TRBJ1-3|-
CASSQDHGTFSGNTIYF
TGTGCCAGCAGCCAGGATCACGGGACCTTCTCTGGAAACACCATATATTTT
>TRBV7-2|many|TRBJ2-7|TRBD2
CASSPPGLLNEQYF
TGTGCCAGCAGCCCCCCGGGACTATTGAACGAGCAGTACTTC
>TRBV15|-|TRBJ2-1|TRBD2
CATSRVGGRAAYNEQFF
TGTGCCACCAGCAGAGTAGGCGGGAGGGCCGCCTACAATGAGCAGTTCTTC
>TRBV7-2|many|TRBJ2-2|-
CASSFTYTGELFF
TGTGCCAGCAGCTTTACTTACACCGGGGAGCTGTTTTTT